This note documents a single TCR beta chain sequence. This specimen comes from a study of blood T cell repertoires in COVID-19. For the study at large: The United States, Italy and Spain were the sources of the acute and convalescent COVID-19 samples.

CDR1 and CDR2 from the germline V gene are SEHNR and FQNEAQ (reference sequence). With 6 bases clipped from V and 7 bases from J, the junction kept 8 bases outside the gene matches. This CDR3 spans 15 amino acids. Produced via immunoSEQ multiplex PCR; TCRdb's table is partial and in-frame only. The sample includes approximately 140,000 clones, about 86% of them seen just once. This clonotype was obtained from a man aged 40-49 years with acute COVID-19. The chain carries TRBV7-9 and TRBJ1-6; 8 bases line up with TRBD1. The sequenced material came from PBMCs or T cells enriched from blood (not recorded which). CDR3 sequence (DNA): TGTGCCAGCAGTCCCGGACAGGGAAGGAATTCACCCCTCCACTTT. It translates to CASSPGQGRNSPLHF.